A selection of T cell receptor beta chains follows, all from one sample in a study of prognosis after radiotherapy for stage I lung cancer. TCRdb itself ran the multiplex PCR reads through MiXCR, one entry per CDR3 protein. Seen here are about 20,000 distinct CDR3 sequences, 43% observed once, and the top ten hold 33%. The material sequenced was PBMCs, taken before or after stereotactic body radiation therapy (not recorded which). The receptors derive from a donor over 45 with non-small cell lung cancer. Both conserved end residues are part of each CDR3. The D gene is left open where the match is weak. For some rows the clone size is stated as once, few or many, or as a class when expanded; others skip it.

j_gene	v_gene	abundance	d_gene	CDR3nt	CDR3aa
TRBJ1-2	TRBV5-5	.	.	TGTGCCAGCAGCTTGGGGGGGGGGACTGGATACACCTTC	CASSLGGGTGYTF
TRBJ2-1	TRBV10-3	many	.	TGTGCCATCAGTTTAGACAGAAGTTACAATGAGCAGTTCTTC	CAISLDRSYNEQFF
TRBJ1-6	TRBV6-1	.	TRBD1	TGTGCCAGCAGTCCCGGGACAGGGAATTCACCCCTCCACTTT	CASSPGTGNSPLHF
TRBJ2-7	TRBV20-1	.	.	TGCAGTGCTCCCCGGTCGGGGAGGAGTGTCCACGAGCAGTACTTC	CSAPRSGRSVHEQYF
TRBJ1-1	TRBV7-8	many	.	TGTGCCAGCAGCTTAGAGTTGGGGACTGAAGCTTTCTTT	CASSLELGTEAFF
TRBJ2-7	TRBV7-2	.	.	TGTGCCAGCAGCTTACGCGCCAGGGACACATCCTACGAGCAGTACTTC	CASSLRARDTSYEQYF
TRBJ1-1	TRBV5-1	.	TRBD1	TGCGCCAGCAGCTTGGGAACCGGGACAGGGCTTTCCATGAACACTGAAGCTTTCTTT	CASSLGTGTGLSMNTEAFF
TRBJ2-1	TRBV4-2	many	TRBD2	TGTGCCAGCAGCCCCAGCCCAGGGACTAGCCATGAGCAGTTCTTC	CASSPSPGTSHEQFF
TRBJ2-3	TRBV6-2/TRBV6-3	.	TRBD1	TGTGCCAGCAGTTCGGCGACAGGGTGGACAGATACGCAGTATTTT	CASSSATGWTDTQYF
TRBJ2-3	TRBV7-8	.	.	TGTGCCAGCAGCTTTGGCGAAGGCCGTTTCACAGATACGCAGTATTTT	CASSFGEGRFTDTQYF
TRBJ2-1	TRBV20-1	.	.	TGCAGTGCACATCTCGACAGATACAATGAGCAGTTCTTC	CSAHLDRYNEQFF
TRBJ2-1	TRBV5-1	many	TRBD2	TGCGCCAGCAGCTTAGCCGGGGGGGTTACTCGGGATGAGCAGTTCTTC	CASSLAGGVTRDEQFF
TRBJ2-5	TRBV7-2	.	TRBD1	TGTGCCAGCAGCGCTAGACAGGGAATACAAGAGACCCAGTACTTC	CASSARQGIQETQYF
TRBJ2-2	TRBV11-1	.	.	TGTGCCAGCAGCTTTTTGCAGGGTGGCACCGGGGAGCCGTTTTTT	CASSFLQGGTGEPFF
TRBJ1-2	TRBV29-1	.	TRBD1	TGCAGCGGATATACAGGGGGCGATTTCTATGGCTACACCTTC	CSGYTGGDFYGYTF
TRBJ2-1	TRBV6-5	.	.	TGTGCCAGCAGTTACTTCCCTCCTTACAATGAGCAGTTCTTC	CASSYFPPYNEQFF